These 7 T cell receptor beta chains share one sample of origin, sequenced in a study of response to subunit inactivated influenza vaccine. TCRdb re-derived calls from the RT-PCR reads in MiXCR, one entry per CDR3 protein. The table includes over 750,000 distinct CDR3 sequences, approximately 22% detected once. Sequencing was performed on PBMCs from blood, taken approximately 5 days after vaccination. The source of these receptors is a man aged 50 to 60 who received an inactivated influenza vaccine.

The chain couples TRBV13 to TRBJ2-7, with TRBD1 matching over 11 bases. The CDR3 consists of 16 residues. V shed 5 bases, J shed 0 bases, and the junction held 6 bases outside the gene matches. Germline CDR1 PRHDT, CDR2 FYEKMQ (reference sequence). The CDR3 sequence is CASSGQGARGSYEQYF. DNA of the CDR3: TGTGCCAGCAGCGGACAGGGGGCGCGGGGCTCCTACGAGCAGTACTTC.

With regard to this clonotype: A read error may be the cause here, since a much bigger clone is one base away. This chain links TRBV7-9 with TRBJ2-1; D is possibly TRBD2 (5 bases). Per the germline V gene, CDR1 is SEHNR and CDR2 is FQNEAQ (reference sequence). The CDR3 totals 16 residues. Trimming removed 6 bases at V and 2 bases at J, with 17 bases between. Here the CDR3 DNA reads TGTGCCAGCAGTACCGGTAGGCCAGCGGCCTACAATGAGCAGTTCTTC. Translation gives CASSTGRPAAYNEQFF.

V gene TRBV20-1 combines with J gene TRBJ1-1; D perhaps matches TRBD1 (5 bases). There are 13 residues in the CDR3. CDR1 is DFQATT and CDR2 is SNEGSKA in the germline V gene (reference sequence). V was cut by 6 bases and J by 0 bases, with 11 bases left in between. For the CDR3, the DNA is TGCAGTGCCTGGCCGGGGCTGAACACTGAAGCTTTCTTT. Translation gives CSAWPGLNTEAFF.

The chain has TRBV21-1 and TRBJ2-5. TRBV21-1 is flagged as a pseudogene. The CDR3 is 16 amino acids. In nucleotides, the CDR3 is TGTGCCAGCAGCAAAAGGGCCTCTGTTCCAAGAGAAACCCAGTACTTC. Amino acids: CASSKRASVPRETQYF.

This clonotype was seen only a few times. The rearrangement joins TRBV5-1 to TRBJ2-2; 7 bases agree with TRBD2. With 4 bases clipped from V and 6 bases from J, the junction kept 9 bases outside the gene matches. This CDR3 contains 15 residues. CDR1 SGHRS and CDR2 YFSETQ come from the germline V gene. The CDR3 bases are TGCGCCAGCAGCCCCCGACTAGCAGAGGCCGGGGAGCTGTTTTTT. It codes for CASSPRLAEAGELFF.

This clonotype was detected a few times. The rearrangement uses TRBV4-3 and TRBJ1-2, with D possibly TRBD1 on 5 matching bases. CDR1 LGHNA and CDR2 YSLEER come from the germline V gene. The CDR3 length is 13 residues. The V and J ends lost 4 bases and 6 bases respectively, with 12 bases between them. The CDR3 spells CASSPAVGDGYTF. The DNA of the CDR3 is TGCGCCAGCAGCCCCGCGGTAGGGGATGGCTACACCTTC.

This clonotype was observed a handful of times. The gene calls are TRBV29-1 and TRBJ2-3, with a tentative D call TRBD2 (6 bases). The V end lost 8 bases, the J end lost 1 base, and 19 bases lay between the germline ends. The germline V gene has CDR1 SQVTM and CDR2 ANQGSEA. The CDR3 loop spans 15 amino acids. CDR3 sequence: CSTGSWRGGTDTQYF. The CDR3 bases are TGCAGCACTGGGTCGTGGAGGGGTGGCACAGATACGCAGTATTTT.